Listed below are T cell receptor beta chains from one sample, sequenced in a study of T cells in Graves' hyperthyroidism and ophthalmopathy. A single record per CDR3 protein comes from TCRdb applying MiXCR to the multiplex PCR reads. Here the sample spans around 350,000 distinct CDR3 sequences, under 15% being singletons. Material: blood. These receptors all come from a woman aged 18 to 35 with Graves' hyperthyroidism. The CDR3 runs from the conserved cysteine through the conserved F or W. The D gene is left open where the match is weak. Clone size is stated in some rows and not others, as once, few, many or a class when expanded.

J gene: TRBJ1-6
clone size: many
D gene: TRBD1
V gene: TRBV28
CDR3 protein: CASSLGQGFAPLHF
CDR3 DNA: TGTGCCAGCAGCCTCGGACAGGGATTTGCACCCCTCCACTTT

J gene: TRBJ2-1
clone size: many
D gene: TRBD2
V gene: TRBV6-2/TRBV6-3
CDR3 protein: CASSYPPTSGSRNEQFF
CDR3 DNA: TGTGCCAGCAGTTACCCGCCGACTAGCGGGAGTCGGAATGAGCAGTTCTTC

J gene: TRBJ1-2
clone size: NA
D gene: NA
V gene: TRBV12-3/TRBV12-4
CDR3 protein: CASSPGGLNYGYTF
CDR3 DNA: TGTGCCAGCAGTCCTGGGGGACTCAACTATGGCTACACCTTC

J gene: TRBJ2-3
clone size: many
D gene: TRBD2
V gene: TRBV6-5
CDR3 protein: CASSYGRADTDTQYF
CDR3 DNA: TGTGCCAGCAGTTACGGGAGGGCCGATACAGATACGCAGTATTTT

J gene: TRBJ2-3
clone size: many
D gene: NA
V gene: TRBV14
CDR3 protein: CASSQIRTDTQYF
CDR3 DNA: TGTGCCAGCAGCCAAATCCGCACAGATACGCAGTATTTT

J gene: TRBJ1-1
clone size: NA
D gene: NA
V gene: TRBV5-1
CDR3 protein: CASSPVGVPNTEAFF
CDR3 DNA: TGCGCCAGCTCCCCGGTCGGGGTTCCGAACACTGAAGCTTTCTTT

J gene: TRBJ1-1
clone size: many
D gene: NA
V gene: TRBV5-6
CDR3 protein: CASSWPPEREGNAEAFF
CDR3 DNA: TGTGCCAGCAGCTGGCCCCCGGAGAGGGAGGGGAACGCTGAAGCTTTCTTT

J gene: TRBJ2-1
clone size: NA
D gene: NA
V gene: TRBV4-1
CDR3 protein: CASHSLGLGSSYNEQFF
CDR3 DNA: TGCGCCAGCCACTCTTTGGGCCTCGGAAGCTCCTACAATGAGCAGTTCTTC

J gene: TRBJ2-5
clone size: many
D gene: NA
V gene: TRBV5-8
CDR3 protein: CASSYGQPVQETQYF
CDR3 DNA: TGTGCCAGCAGCTACGGACAGCCCGTCCAAGAGACCCAGTACTTC

J gene: TRBJ2-3
clone size: many
D gene: NA
V gene: TRBV9
CDR3 protein: CASSVSGVSTDTQYF
CDR3 DNA: TGTGCCAGCAGCGTATCCGGAGTTTCCACAGATACGCAGTATTTT

J gene: TRBJ1-1
clone size: NA
D gene: NA
V gene: TRBV5-4
CDR3 protein: CASSLGGDADTEAFF
CDR3 DNA: TGTGCCAGCAGCTTGGGTGGGGATGCGGACACTGAAGCTTTCTTT

J gene: TRBJ1-2
clone size: NA
D gene: TRBD1
V gene: TRBV18
CDR3 protein: CASSPIVSGQGSYGYTF
CDR3 DNA: TGTGCCAGCTCACCAATAGTTTCCGGACAGGGCTCCTATGGCTACACCTTC

J gene: TRBJ2-1
clone size: many
D gene: TRBD2
V gene: TRBV7-2
CDR3 protein: CASSPPGLAGGDEQFF
CDR3 DNA: TGTGCCAGCAGCCCCCCGGGACTAGCGGGGGGGGATGAGCAGTTCTTC

J gene: TRBJ2-1
clone size: many
D gene: NA
V gene: TRBV5-1
CDR3 protein: CASSMGVGSYNEQFF
CDR3 DNA: TGCGCCAGCAGCATGGGGGTCGGGTCCTACAATGAGCAGTTCTTC

J gene: TRBJ1-2
clone size: many
D gene: NA
V gene: TRBV11-2
CDR3 protein: CASSFGSDPSYGYTF
CDR3 DNA: TGTGCCAGCAGCTTCGGGTCAGATCCATCCTATGGCTACACCTTC

J gene: TRBJ2-3
clone size: few
D gene: TRBD2
V gene: TRBV7-8
CDR3 protein: CAGSLDEREADTQYF
CDR3 DNA: TGTGCCGGCAGCTTAGACGAGCGGGAGGCAGATACGCAGTATTTT

J gene: TRBJ2-4
clone size: many
D gene: NA
V gene: TRBV11-2
CDR3 protein: CASSLGFSLAKNIQYF
CDR3 DNA: TGTGCCAGCAGCTTAGGATTTTCCCTAGCCAAAAACATTCAGTACTTC

J gene: TRBJ2-7
clone size: NA
D gene: NA
V gene: TRBV4-3
CDR3 protein: CASSQEAATSYEQYF
CDR3 DNA: TGCGCCAGCAGCCAAGAGGCGGCTACATCCTACGAGCAGTACTTC

J gene: TRBJ1-1
clone size: many
D gene: NA
V gene: TRBV20-1
CDR3 protein: CSAARGVRNTEAFF
CDR3 DNA: TGCAGTGCTGCCCGGGGGGTAAGGAACACTGAAGCTTTCTTT

J gene: TRBJ1-1
clone size: few
D gene: NA
V gene: TRBV9
CDR3 protein: CASSTSGDRENEAFF
CDR3 DNA: TGTGCCAGCAGCACCTCAGGTGACAGAGAGAATGAAGCTTTCTTT

J gene: TRBJ2-1
clone size: many
D gene: NA
V gene: TRBV5-6
CDR3 protein: CASSLGLTYNEQFF
CDR3 DNA: TGTGCCAGCAGCTTAGGGCTCACCTACAATGAGCAGTTCTTC

J gene: TRBJ2-7
clone size: once
D gene: TRBD2
V gene: TRBV28
CDR3 protein: CASSEGAGGPLEQYF
CDR3 DNA: TGTGCCAGCAGCGAAGGGGCGGGGGGGCCCCTCGAGCAGTACTTC

J gene: TRBJ2-7
clone size: many
D gene: TRBD1
V gene: TRBV12-3/TRBV12-4
CDR3 protein: CASSPGTGYEQYF
CDR3 DNA: TGTGCCAGCAGTCCCGGGACAGGGTACGAGCAGTACTTC

J gene: TRBJ2-2
clone size: many
D gene: TRBD1
V gene: TRBV3-1
CDR3 protein: CASSWQGAFWELFF
CDR3 DNA: TGTGCCAGCAGCTGGCAGGGGGCCTTTTGGGAGCTGTTTTTT

J gene: TRBJ2-1
clone size: many
D gene: TRBD1
V gene: TRBV5-1
CDR3 protein: CASARGTGGLVEQFF
CDR3 DNA: TGCGCCAGCGCCCGAGGGACAGGGGGCCTCGTTGAGCAGTTCTTC

J gene: TRBJ1-2
clone size: few
D gene: TRBD1
V gene: TRBV19
CDR3 protein: CASNDRGLNGYTF
CDR3 DNA: TGTGCCAGCAACGACAGGGGGCTAAATGGCTACACCTTC

J gene: TRBJ2-2
clone size: NA
D gene: TRBD2
V gene: TRBV7-2
CDR3 protein: CASSLSWLSLGGLAATGELFF
CDR3 DNA: TGTGCCAGCAGTTTATCGTGGCTATCACTAGGGGGACTAGCGGCCACCGGGGAGCTGTTTTTT

J gene: TRBJ1-1
clone size: many
D gene: NA
V gene: TRBV28
CDR3 protein: CASSALGRGGTEAFF
CDR3 DNA: TGTGCCAGCAGTGCTTTGGGGAGGGGAGGCACTGAAGCTTTCTTT

J gene: TRBJ1-1
clone size: many
D gene: NA
V gene: TRBV28
CDR3 protein: CASRWGDTEAFF
CDR3 DNA: TGTGCCAGCAGGTGGGGGGATACTGAAGCTTTCTTT

J gene: TRBJ1-2
clone size: NA
D gene: NA
V gene: TRBV19
CDR3 protein: CASSSTAGIGYGYTF
CDR3 DNA: TGTGCCAGTAGTAGTACGGCGGGAATCGGCTATGGCTACACCTTC

J gene: TRBJ2-1
clone size: many
D gene: TRBD1
V gene: TRBV2
CDR3 protein: CASSEIGRGPLF
CDR3 DNA: TGTGCCAGCAGTGAAATCGGCAGGGGGCCTCTCTTC

J gene: TRBJ2-7
clone size: many
D gene: NA
V gene: TRBV20-1
CDR3 protein: CSGFARRLSYEQYF
CDR3 DNA: TGCAGCGGGTTCGCGCGAAGACTCTCCTACGAGCAGTACTTC

J gene: TRBJ1-1
clone size: NA
D gene: NA
V gene: TRBV15
CDR3 protein: CATSREVGRTEAFF
CDR3 DNA: TGTGCCACCTCGAGGGAGGTAGGTCGGACTGAAGCTTTCTTT

J gene: TRBJ2-2
clone size: few
D gene: TRBD2
V gene: TRBV5-1
CDR3 protein: CASNSIAGDNTGELFF
CDR3 DNA: TGCGCCAGCAACTCTATCGCGGGAGATAACACCGGGGAGCTGTTTTTT

J gene: TRBJ2-5
clone size: NA
D gene: NA
V gene: TRBV7-2
CDR3 protein: CASSFFGQSGETQYF
CDR3 DNA: TGTGCCAGCAGCTTCTTCGGACAGTCGGGGGAGACCCAGTACTTC

J gene: TRBJ1-6
clone size: many
D gene: NA
V gene: TRBV28
CDR3 protein: CASSLARSKAGANSPLHF
CDR3 DNA: TGTGCCAGCAGTTTGGCCAGGAGCAAAGCGGGGGCCAATTCACCCCTCCACTTT

J gene: TRBJ2-2
clone size: NA
D gene: NA
V gene: TRBV19
CDR3 protein: CASSSDDGLRNTGELFF
CDR3 DNA: TGTGCCAGTAGTTCTGACGACGGACTTCGGAACACCGGGGAGCTGTTTTTT

J gene: TRBJ2-5
clone size: many
D gene: TRBD1
V gene: TRBV7-9
CDR3 protein: CASRQGAPGETQYF
CDR3 DNA: TGTGCCAGTAGACAGGGAGCTCCGGGTGAGACCCAGTACTTC

J gene: TRBJ2-3
clone size: many
D gene: TRBD2
V gene: TRBV5-1
CDR3 protein: CASSTGTSGTVDTQYF
CDR3 DNA: TGCGCCAGCAGCACCGGGACTAGCGGAACCGTGGATACGCAGTATTTT